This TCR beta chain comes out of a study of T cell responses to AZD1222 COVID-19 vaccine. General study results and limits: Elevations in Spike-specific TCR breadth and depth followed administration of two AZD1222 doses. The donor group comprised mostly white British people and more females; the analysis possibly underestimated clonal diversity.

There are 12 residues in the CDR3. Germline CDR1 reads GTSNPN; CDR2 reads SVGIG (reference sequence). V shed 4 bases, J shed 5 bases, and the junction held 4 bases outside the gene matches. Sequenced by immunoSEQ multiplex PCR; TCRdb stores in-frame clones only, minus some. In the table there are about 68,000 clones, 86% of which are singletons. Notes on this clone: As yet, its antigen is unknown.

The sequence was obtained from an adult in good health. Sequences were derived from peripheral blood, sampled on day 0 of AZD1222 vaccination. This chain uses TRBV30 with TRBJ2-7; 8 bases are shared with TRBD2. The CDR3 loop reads CAWTPGGNEQYF. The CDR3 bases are TGTGCCTGGACGCCGGGGGGGAACGAGCAGTACTTC.